This T cell receptor (beta chain) was found in a study of cytomegalovirus exposure and HLA in healthy donors. As regards this clone: The antigen remains undetermined.

Primers: 60 Vbeta forward and 13 Jbeta reverse. Assay: immunoSEQ multiplex PCR; the TCRdb copy retains only in-frame clones and omits some. This table holds approximately 160,000 clones, roughly 79% found once. General observations from the study: When a later analysis was performed, an Asian-associated ancestry cluster reportedly had fewer N-insertions than the approximately 690-donor mean. For cytomegalovirus status, the classifier reportedly gave diagnoses with high specificity and sensitivity. Within an earlier analysis, most TCR beta V segments proved productive either about 90% or about 30% of the time.

The origin of this receptor is a woman aged 40 to 55 in good health and CMV-seronegative. Specimen: PBMCs.

The CDR3 loop is CASSSGGVTYEQYF. CDR3 bases: TGTGCCAGCAGTTCCGGCGGGGTAACCTACGAGCAGTACTTC. The genes are TRBV28 and TRBJ2-7, with D maybe TRBD2 (6 bases). Germline lookup yields CDR1 MDHEN and CDR2 SYDVKM. V lost 4 bases to trimming and J lost 2 bases, with 12 bases between them. The CDR3 covers 14 residues.